A selection of T cell receptor beta chains follows, all from one sample in a study of CD8+ T cells in alopecia areata. The protocol was immunoSEQ multiplex PCR, while the TCRdb copy is restricted to in-frame clones and leaves out a portion. The sample has fewer than 250,000 clones, 57% seen once. Material: CD4+ T cells sorted from blood, obtained at week 0. These receptors came from a human donor with alopecia areata. CDR3s include the opening cysteine and the closing phenylalanine or tryptophan. A D gene is named only where the DNA matches it firmly. The size field is filled for only some rows; it gives once, few, many or a size class.

j_gene: TRBJ2-7
abundance: -
len: 13
v_gene: TRBV18
d_gene: -
CDR3aa: CASSPRDFYEQYF
CDR3nt: TGTGCCAGCTCACCCCGGGACTTCTACGAGCAGTACTTC

j_gene: TRBJ1-4
abundance: few
len: 12
v_gene: TRBV7-9
d_gene: -
CDR3aa: CASRLGNEKLFF
CDR3nt: TGTGCCAGCAGATTGGGGAATGAAAAACTGTTTTTT

j_gene: TRBJ1-2
abundance: few
len: 12
v_gene: TRBV30
d_gene: -
CDR3aa: CAWSAPSGGYTF
CDR3nt: TGTGCCTGGAGTGCCCCCAGTGGTGGCTACACCTTC

j_gene: TRBJ2-7
abundance: -
len: 15
v_gene: TRBV9
d_gene: TRBD2
CDR3aa: CASSVEMGLAYEQYF
CDR3nt: TGTGCCAGCAGCGTAGAAATGGGACTAGCCTACGAGCAGTACTTC

j_gene: TRBJ2-7
abundance: few
len: 14
v_gene: TRBV10-3
d_gene: -
CDR3aa: CAISDSGVSYEQYF
CDR3nt: TGTGCCATCAGCGACTCAGGGGTCTCCTACGAGCAGTACTTC

j_gene: TRBJ1-5
abundance: -
len: 17
v_gene: TRBV6-1
d_gene: -
CDR3aa: CASSERFVTYSNQPQHF
CDR3nt: TGTGCCAGCAGTGAAAGGTTCGTGACATATAGCAATCAGCCCCAGCATTTT

j_gene: TRBJ2-7
abundance: -
len: 15
v_gene: TRBV9
d_gene: TRBD2
CDR3aa: CASSVGLAGEREQYF
CDR3nt: TGTGCCAGCAGCGTAGGACTAGCGGGAGAGAGAGAGCAGTACTTC

j_gene: TRBJ1-1
abundance: -
len: 14
v_gene: TRBV10-1
d_gene: TRBD1
CDR3aa: CASSQGQMNTEAFF
CDR3nt: TGCGCCAGCAGCCAGGGACAGATGAACACTGAAGCTTTCTTT

j_gene: TRBJ2-1
abundance: few
len: 14
v_gene: TRBV5-4
d_gene: -
CDR3aa: CASSLDVSGNEQFF
CDR3nt: TGTGCCAGCAGCTTGGATGTTAGCGGCAATGAGCAGTTCTTC

j_gene: TRBJ2-7
abundance: -
len: 12
v_gene: TRBV29-1
d_gene: -
CDR3aa: CSVGWDLREQYF
CDR3nt: TGCAGCGTTGGTTGGGATCTCAGGGAGCAGTACTTC

j_gene: TRBJ2-3
abundance: -
len: 15
v_gene: TRBV30
d_gene: -
CDR3aa: CAWSVLRGKPDTQYF
CDR3nt: TGTGCCTGGAGTGTATTACGCGGAAAGCCAGATACGCAGTATTTT

j_gene: TRBJ2-1
abundance: few
len: 12
v_gene: TRBV5-6
d_gene: -
CDR3aa: CASSFSRVEQFF
CDR3nt: TGTGCCAGCAGCTTTTCCAGGGTTGAGCAGTTCTTC